This T cell receptor beta chain originates from a study of blood T cell repertoires in COVID-19. V shed 2 bases, J shed 8 bases, and the junction held 8 bases outside the gene matches. CDR1 SGDLS and CDR2 YYNGEE come from the germline V gene. This CDR3 comprises 15 residues. This table comes from immunoSEQ multiplex PCR, and its TCRdb copy is limited to in-frame clones, with some not included. The sample carries around 190,000 clones, approximately 80% recorded once. All enrollees were roughly 18 to 90 years old and from about 25 US areas. Input material: PBMCs or T cells enriched from blood (not recorded which). The receptor comes from a man aged 40-49 years who had recovered from COVID-19. J is TRBJ2-3 and V is TRBV9; TRBD2 aligns across 10 bases. The CDR3 loop reads CASSVSGGKAGTQYF. CDR3 coding DNA: TGTGCCAGCAGCGTTAGCGGGGGGAAGGCCGGTACGCAGTATTTT.